The 15 T cell receptor beta chains below all came from one sample that was sequenced in a study of blood T cell repertoires in COVID-19. Produced via immunoSEQ multiplex PCR; TCRdb's table is partial and in-frame only. The sample shows tens of thousands of clones, roughly nine tenths of them seen only once. Source material: peripheral blood. All receptors derive from a man in his sixties with acute or convalescent COVID-19.

As DNA, the CDR3 is TGTGCCAGCAGTTACTCGACAGTAGGGGGCTTTATGTTCTTC. Protein product: CASSYSTVGGFMFF. This chain links TRBV6-2 or TRBV6-3 with TRBJ2-1; 7 bases are a match to TRBD1. The CDR3 has 14 amino acids. The J segment lost 15 bases and the V segment lost 0 bases, leaving 11 bases of the junction unmatched. Germline V gene sequence: CDR1 MNHEY, CDR2 SVGEGT.

CDR3 loop: CASSGDRVSPEAFF. CDR3 DNA sequence: TGTGCCAGCAGTGGGGACAGGGTTAGCCCTGAAGCTTTCTTT. The V call is TRBV2, the J call TRBJ1-1, with 9 bases lining up with TRBD1. In germline, CDR1 is SNHLY, CDR2 FYNNEI. J lost 6 bases, V lost 4 bases, and 6 bases had no gene match. The CDR3 is 14 residues long.

V is TRBV18 and J is TRBJ2-7, with 12 bases identical to TRBD2. The CDR3 spans 16 residues. Trimming removed 4 bases from V and 1 base from J; junction bases left unmatched: 5. CDR1 is KGHSH and CDR2 is LQKENI in the germline V gene. The CDR3 sequence is CASSRLAGDLSYEQYF. CDR3 coding DNA: TGTGCCAGCTCACGACTAGCGGGGGATCTTTCCTACGAGCAGTACTTC. Complete variable domain (other parts from reference TRBV18 and TRBJ2-7): NAGVMQNPRHLVRRRGQEARLRCSPMKGHSHVYWYRQLPEEGLKFMVYLQKENIIDESGMPKERFSAEFPKEGPSILRIQQVVRGDSAAYFCASSRLAGDLSYEQYFGPGTRLTVT.

The gene calls are TRBV18 and TRBJ2-3; TRBD2 matches at 8 bases. Germline trimming cut 5 bases from V and 0 bases from J; bases unmatched to any gene: 4. Germline V CDR1 and CDR2: KGHSH, LQKENI. There are 15 residues in the CDR3. In DNA, the CDR3 is TGTGCCAGCTCAACTGGCGGGGGGAGCACAGATACGCAGTATTTT. Its protein is CASSTGGGSTDTQYF.

The chain uses TRBV5-6 and TRBJ1-2; D may be TRBD1 (5 bases). Trimming removed 0 bases at V and 7 bases at J, with 7 bases between. CDR1 and CDR2 from the germline V gene are SGHDT and YYEEEE. This CDR3 contains 12 residues. The CDR3 protein is CASSLGRAGYTF. The CDR3 DNA follows: TGTGCCAGCAGCTTGGGCAGGGCTGGCTACACCTTC.

A single count supports this clone. The J gene is TRBJ2-6, the V gene TRBV4-3; 8 bases align to TRBD1. CDR1 LGHNA and CDR2 YSLEER come from the germline V gene. The V gene end was trimmed by 5 bases and the J gene end by 0 bases; junction bases not matched to a gene: 6. CDR3 length equals 17 residues. The CDR3 loop is CASSWDRTNSGANVLTF. DNA of the CDR3: TGCGCCAGCAGCTGGGACAGGACTAACTCTGGGGCCAACGTCCTGACTTTC.

The rearrangement uses TRBV11-3 and TRBJ1-1; D is unclear. The V gene lost 6 bases and the J gene lost 1 base, with 9 bases spanning the gap. This CDR3 is 13 amino acids long. Per the germline V gene, CDR1 is SGHNT and CDR2 is YENEEA. The CDR3 protein is CASSFTANTEAFF. DNA of the CDR3: TGTGCCAGCAGTTTTACAGCGAACACTGAAGCTTTCTTT.

The V and J genes are TRBV12-5 and TRBJ1-5, with 7 positions matching TRBD1. V shed 4 bases, J shed 1 base, and the junction held 7 bases outside the gene matches. CDR1 and CDR2 (germline): LGHNT, FRNRAP. The CDR3 totals 16 residues. CDR3 nucleotides: TGTGCTAGTGGTTGGACTCAGGGACAGAGCAATCAGCCCCAGCATTTT. Encoded protein: CASGWTQGQSNQPQHF.

V is TRBV6-5 and J is TRBJ1-2; D gene unclear. The CDR3 is 13 amino acids. Germline CDR1 reads MNHEY; CDR2 reads SVGAGI. The germline V and J ends were trimmed by 0 bases and 2 bases, with 4 bases remaining between them. This CDR3 is CASSYSENYGYTF. The CDR3, as DNA: TGTGCCAGCAGTTACTCGGAGAACTATGGCTACACCTTC.

This rearrangement joins TRBV27 to TRBJ2-7, with 7 bases that match TRBD1. The CDR3 length is 14 residues. The junction had 10 bases not matched to a gene; V was cut back by 4 bases and J by 7 bases. CDR1 and CDR2 from the germline V gene are MNHEY and SMNVEV (reference sequence). CDR3 residues: CASSSGTAGGEQYF. The CDR3 DNA follows: TGTGCCAGCAGTTCCGGGACAGCCGGTGGGGAGCAGTACTTC.

The CDR3 spells CASSYFQGVGEKLFF. In nucleotides, the CDR3 is TGTGCCAGCAGTTACTTCCAGGGGGTGGGTGAAAAACTGTTTTTT. The V gene is TRBV6-5, the J gene TRBJ1-4; 7 nucleotides align to TRBD1. The junction had 6 bases not matched to a gene; V was cut back by 1 base and J by 7 bases. CDR3 size: 15 residues. Per germline, CDR1 MNHEY and CDR2 SVGAGI.

This clone has only one observation. The genes are TRBV5-1 and TRBJ1-1; the D is unclear. The V gene's germline CDR1 is SGHRS and CDR2 YFSETQ. The CDR3 is 14 residues long. V lost 0 bases to trimming and J lost 5 bases, with 11 bases between them. CDR3 nucleotides: TGCGCCAGCAGCTTGGAGGGCGGGGAGACTGAAGCTTTCTTT. Its protein product is CASSLEGGETEAFF. The entire variable domain, with the rest obtained from reference TRBV5-1 and TRBJ1-1, is as follows: KAGVTQTPRYLIKTRGQQVTLSCSPISGHRSVSWYQQTPGQGLQFLFEYFSETQRNKGNFPGRFSGRQFSNSRSEMNVSTLELGDSALYLCASSLEGGETEAFFGQGTRLTVV.

The chain uses TRBV27 and TRBJ2-7; TRBD2 is a possible D gene (6 bases). CDR3 length equals 14 residues. Germline lookup yields CDR1 MNHEY and CDR2 SMNVEV (reference sequence). The V gene lost 2 bases and the J gene lost 2 bases, with 10 bases spanning the gap. CDR3 protein: CASSLAGQPYEQYF. The DNA for the CDR3 is TGTGCCAGCAGTTTAGCGGGGCAACCCTACGAGCAGTACTTC.

The DNA of the CDR3 is TGTGCCACCAGCAGAGTCCGGGACAGAGAGGGGGAAGCTTTCTTT. This codes for CATSRVRDREGEAFF. The chain employs TRBV15 and TRBJ1-1; 7 bases align to TRBD1. V shed 1 base and J 8 bases; nucleotides not matched to a gene: 10. The CDR3 is 15 residues long. Germline V gene data show CDR1 as LNHNV and CDR2 as YYDKDF (reference sequence).

V is TRBV6-5 and J is TRBJ2-3, with 8 bases that match TRBD1. J lost 2 bases, V lost 6 bases, and 4 bases had no gene match. Germline V gives CDR1 MNHEY, CDR2 SVGAGI. CDR3 size: 14 residues. This CDR3 is CASSPDRDTDTQYF. In DNA, the CDR3 is TGTGCCAGCAGCCCGGACAGGGACACAGATACGCAGTATTTT.